This T cell receptor beta chain was captured in a study of blood T cell repertoires in COVID-19. Study details: Samples came from the United States, Italy and Spain, spanning acute and convalescent COVID-19. From T cells, B-cell-depleted T cells, or PBMCs came the material, which was cDNA or gDNA.

In the original processing: The assay estimated nucleated cells by amplifying reference gene primers. Produced via immunoSEQ multiplex PCR; TCRdb's table is partial and in-frame only. V, J and clone size are those of that table, while D and trimming were read from the DNA. The sample shows 240,000 or so clones, 85% to 90% of them seen only once. The J segment lost 4 bases and the V segment lost 0 bases, leaving 7 bases of the junction unmatched. The V gene's germline CDR1 is MRHNA and CDR2 SNTAGT. CDR3 size: 16 residues. The sample taken for sequencing was peripheral blood. The chain is built from TRBV6-4 and TRBJ1-2; the match to TRBD1 covers 8 bases. The receptor's source is a woman aged 70-85 years with active or convalescent COVID-19. The DNA for the CDR3 is TGTGCCAGCAGTGACTCGATTGGGACAGGCGTCTATGGCTACACCTTC. This encodes CASSDSIGTGVYGYTF.